The 13 T cell receptor beta chains below all came from one sample that was sequenced in a study of cytomegalovirus exposure and HLA in healthy donors. Primers included in the PCR were 60 Vbeta and 13 Jbeta primers. TCRdb's table, derived via immunoSEQ multiplex PCR, lists solely in-frame clones and lacks some. Of about 120,000 clones in the sample, approximately 80% were seen once. The sample comprised PBMCs. Source of these receptors: a man aged 25 to 40 in good health and CMV-seropositive.

This CDR3 reads CASSLAWASGSDDEQYF. CDR3 nucleotide sequence: TGCGCCAGCAGCTTGGCATGGGCTAGCGGGAGCGACGACGAGCAGTACTTC. The V and J genes are TRBV5-1 and TRBJ2-5; 10 bases match TRBD2. The J call may be incorrect, as the DNA end agrees better with TRBJ2-7. Germline CDR1 reads SGHRS; CDR2 reads YFSETQ. The CDR3 totals 17 residues.

The V call is TRBV2, the J call TRBJ2-2; D remains ambiguous. The germline V gene has CDR1 SNHLY and CDR2 FYNNEI. This CDR3 has 13 amino acids. V shed 5 bases and J shed 1 base, with 5 bases lying between them. The CDR3 protein is CASSTGNTGELFF. Here the CDR3 DNA reads TGTGCCAGCAGTACGGGGAACACCGGGGAGCTGTTTTTT.

V gene TRBV19 combines with J gene TRBJ1-5, with 8 bases lining up with TRBD1. CDR3 length equals 16 residues. The J segment lost 0 bases and the V segment lost 4 bases, leaving 5 bases of the junction unmatched. Per the germline V gene, CDR1 is LNHDA and CDR2 is SQIVND (reference sequence). CDR3 coding DNA: TGTGCCAGTAGTAGGGACAGGCAATATAGCAATCAGCCCCAGCATTTT. It translates to CASSRDRQYSNQPQHF.

The chain is built from TRBV7-2 and TRBJ2-3, with a tentative D call TRBD2 (6 bases). Between the trimmed V and J ends, which lost 3 bases and 2 bases, there was a span of 15 bases. CDR3 length: 16 amino acids. Germline V gene data show CDR1 as SGHTA and CDR2 as FQGNSA. CDR3 in amino acids: CASSFRGTAHTDTQYF. For the CDR3, the DNA is TGTGCCAGCAGCTTTCGCGGGACGGCCCACACAGATACGCAGTATTTT.

The rearrangement joins TRBV21-1 to TRBJ2-3; TRBD2 is the table's D call, not checked against the DNA. TRBV21-1 counts as a pseudogene. This CDR3 has 15 amino acids. CDR3 loop: CASSKSLASPDTQYF. CDR3 DNA sequence: TGTGCCAGCAGCAAATCCTTAGCCTCACCAGATACGCAGTATTTT.

The chain is built from TRBV15 and TRBJ2-7, with TRBD1 matching over 8 bases. The CDR3 has 15 amino acids. Trimming removed 4 bases from V and 2 bases from J; junction bases left unmatched: 7. Germline CDR1 and CDR2: LNHNV and YYDKDF (reference sequence). The CDR3 nucleotides read TGTGCCACCAGCAACGGACACAGGGGGACCTACGAGCAGTACTTC. Translating gives CATSNGHRGTYEQYF.

The chain combines TRBV25-1 with TRBJ2-1, with D tentatively TRBD1 (5 bases). Germline CDR1 is MGHDK and CDR2 is SYGVNS. The CDR3 is made up of 14 amino acids. The V end lost 10 bases, the J end lost 2 bases, and 15 bases lay between the germline ends. CDR3 in amino acids: CATAESGTYNEQFF. The DNA of the CDR3 is TGTGCCACTGCTGAATCAGGGACCTACAATGAGCAGTTCTTC.

There are a few counts of this clone. The V and J genes are TRBV13 and TRBJ1-1; D is perhaps TRBD1 (6 bases). Germline values: CDR1 PRHDT, CDR2 FYEKMQ (reference sequence). V lost 6 bases and J 4 bases, leaving 9 bases between the germline ends. The CDR3 length is 12 residues. CDR3 loop: CASSLQGTEAFF. The CDR3 DNA is TGTGCCAGCAGTCTACAGGGCACTGAAGCTTTCTTT.

The rearrangement links TRBV7-3 to TRBJ2-7; tentative D call: TRBD2 (7 bases). Germline V gene lookup returns CDR1 SGHTA and CDR2 FQGTGA. The CDR3 has 17 amino acids. V was pared by 5 bases and J by 0 bases, with 20 bases between. The DNA of the CDR3 is TGTGCCAGCAGCCCCGAGGGGGGGACTGAGCTCTCCTACGAGCAGTACTTC. This sequence encodes CASSPEGGTELSYEQYF. Variable domain in full (rest from reference TRBV7-3 and TRBJ2-7): GAGVSQTPSNKVTEKGKYVELRCDPISGHTALYWYRQSLGQGPEFLIYFQGTGAADDSGLPNDRFFAVRPEGSVSTLKIQRTERGDSAVYLCASSPEGGTELSYEQYFGPGTRLTVT.

The V gene is TRBV10-3, the J gene TRBJ2-1, with 12 bases aligning to TRBD2. There are 16 residues in the CDR3. V was clipped by 2 bases and J by 6 bases; unmatched bases: 5. The germline V gene encodes CDR1 ENHRY and CDR2 SYGVKD. CDR3 loop: CAISETTSGGLNEQFF. CDR3 DNA sequence: TGTGCCATCAGTGAGACCACTAGCGGGGGGCTCAATGAGCAGTTCTTC.

The chain carries TRBV6-5 and TRBJ1-6; D perhaps matches TRBD1 (6 bases). The V and J ends lost 8 bases and 7 bases respectively, with 15 bases between them. The CDR3 totals 14 residues. From germline, CDR1 is MNHEY and CDR2 SVGAGI. CDR3 protein: CASRYDRLNSPLHF. Written as DNA, the CDR3 is TGTGCCAGCCGGTACGACAGGTTAAATTCACCCCTCCACTTT.

This clone was picked up one time. This chain links TRBV11-3 with TRBJ1-1, with D possibly TRBD1 on 5 matching bases. Germline-derived CDR1 and CDR2 are SGHNT and YENEEA. Trimming shortened V by 3 bases and J by 0 bases, and 11 bases separated the two germline ends. The CDR3 totals 15 residues. As DNA, the CDR3 is TGTGCCAGCAGCTTTCGGGGGTCCATGAACACTGAAGCTTTCTTT. Translated: CASSFRGSMNTEAFF.

The chain is built from TRBV7-2 and TRBJ1-2, with D unresolved. This CDR3 region has 13 residues. V shed 2 bases and J shed 2 bases, with 6 bases lying between them. CDR1 is SGHTA and CDR2 is FQGNSA in the germline V gene. CDR3 sequence reads: CASSLSFNYGYTF. CDR3 coding DNA: TGTGCCAGCAGCTTAAGCTTCAACTATGGCTACACCTTC.